The rows below give T cell receptor beta chains drawn from one sample of a study of blood T cell repertoires in COVID-19. Repertoires were generated with immunoSEQ multiplex PCR, while TCRdb's copy carries only in-frame clones and drops some. The top ten clones hold 2% to 3% of a sample with about 300,000 clones, 85% of them seen once. Sequenced sample: PBMCs or T cells enriched from blood (not recorded which). These TCRs come from a woman aged 45-65 years who had recovered from COVID-19. The CDR3 runs from the conserved cysteine through the conserved F or W. A D gene is named only where the DNA matches it firmly. Clone size is stated in some rows and not others, as once, few, many or a class when expanded.

V gene: TRBV6-1; J gene: TRBJ2-7; D gene: NA; clone size: NA; CDR3 length: 13; CDR3 DNA: TGTGCCAGCAGTGAGAATCTATCCTACGAGCAGTACTTC; CDR3 protein: CASSENLSYEQYF
V gene: TRBV27; J gene: TRBJ2-7; D gene: TRBD2; clone size: NA; CDR3 length: 15; CDR3 DNA: TGTGCCAGCAGTTTGAGGCGGGAGGGCCTCTACGAGCAGTACTTC; CDR3 protein: CASSLRREGLYEQYF
V gene: TRBV12-3/TRBV12-4; J gene: TRBJ1-1; D gene: NA; clone size: NA; CDR3 length: 12; CDR3 DNA: TGTGCCAGCACTACCCTGAACACTGAAGCTTTCTTT; CDR3 protein: CASTTLNTEAFF
V gene: TRBV6-5; J gene: TRBJ2-3; D gene: NA; clone size: NA; CDR3 length: 16; CDR3 DNA: TGTGCCAGCAGTTATGGTCAGGGAGGCGTCACAGATACGCAGTATTTT; CDR3 protein: CASSYGQGGVTDTQYF
V gene: TRBV5-1; J gene: TRBJ1-6; D gene: NA; clone size: NA; CDR3 length: 14; CDR3 DNA: TGCGCCAGCAGCTTTTCAGGGGAAAATTCACCCCTCCACTTT; CDR3 protein: CASSFSGENSPLHF
V gene: TRBV7-6; J gene: TRBJ2-1; D gene: TRBD2; clone size: once; CDR3 length: 16; CDR3 DNA: TGTGCCAGCAGCCCACTTAGCGGGGGGGCTCGCAATGAGCAGTTCTTC; CDR3 protein: CASSPLSGGARNEQFF
V gene: TRBV7-9; J gene: TRBJ1-6; D gene: TRBD1; clone size: NA; CDR3 length: 16; CDR3 DNA: TGTGCCAGCAGCTCCGACAGGGGTTTCATCGTGTCACCCCTCCACTTT; CDR3 protein: CASSSDRGFIVSPLHF
V gene: TRBV18; J gene: TRBJ1-4; D gene: NA; clone size: NA; CDR3 length: 15; CDR3 DNA: TGTGCCAGCTCACCTATAGCAGGGGCTAATGAAAAACTGTTTTTT; CDR3 protein: CASSPIAGANEKLFF
V gene: TRBV10-1; J gene: TRBJ2-5; D gene: NA; clone size: NA; CDR3 length: 11; CDR3 DNA: TGCGCCAGCCAGAGGAGGGGGACCCAGTACTTC; CDR3 protein: CASQRRGTQYF
V gene: TRBV30; J gene: TRBJ1-3; D gene: NA; clone size: NA; CDR3 length: 14; CDR3 DNA: TGTGCCTGGACCCCCGGGGGGGTTGGAAACACCATATATTTT; CDR3 protein: CAWTPGGVGNTIYF
V gene: TRBV5-4; J gene: TRBJ1-2; D gene: NA; clone size: NA; CDR3 length: 17; CDR3 DNA: TGTGCCAGCAGCTTGGGCCTCAGCGACCACGGGGGGTATGGCTACACCTTC; CDR3 protein: CASSLGLSDHGGYGYTF
V gene: TRBV10-2; J gene: TRBJ1-2; D gene: TRBD1; clone size: NA; CDR3 length: 13; CDR3 DNA: TGCGCCAGCCGCTCTACAGGGGACTATGGCTACACCTTC; CDR3 protein: CASRSTGDYGYTF
V gene: TRBV18; J gene: TRBJ1-4; D gene: NA; clone size: NA; CDR3 length: 15; CDR3 DNA: TGTGCCAGCTCAGCCCGGAGGAAGGAGACGGAAAAACTGTTTTTT; CDR3 protein: CASSARRKETEKLFF
V gene: TRBV19; J gene: TRBJ1-5; D gene: NA; clone size: NA; CDR3 length: 19; CDR3 DNA: TGTGCCAGTAGTATATATGGGCAACAGGCATGGCGTAGCAATCAGCCCCAGCATTTT; CDR3 protein: CASSIYGQQAWRSNQPQHF
V gene: TRBV3-1/TRBV3-2; J gene: TRBJ1-3; D gene: NA; clone size: NA; CDR3 length: 17; CDR3 DNA: TGTGCCAGCAGCCTCACTGACGGAGACCCCTCTGGAAACACCATATATTTT; CDR3 protein: CASSLTDGDPSGNTIYF